Below are 5 T cell receptor beta chains sequenced from a single sample in a study of blood T cells in healthy people across ages. A second PCR of roughly 7 to 11 cycles used a sample-barcoded 5' primer and a J-beta primer mix. MiXCR, run by TCRdb on the 5' RACE reads, gives a single entry per CDR3 protein. This repertoire shows approximately 800,000 distinct CDR3 sequences, 58% found once; its top ten account for over 20%. Sequences were obtained from blood. These receptors all come from a man aged 25 to 40 in good health.

The chain carries TRBV4-1 and TRBJ2-1; D call uncertain. Trimming removed 1 base at V and 6 bases at J, with 7 bases between. Germline V gives CDR1 MGHRA, CDR2 YSYEKL. The CDR3 runs 13 residues. CDR3 protein: CASSQATTNEQFF. The DNA for the CDR3 is TGCGCCAGCAGCCAAGCTACAACCAATGAGCAGTTCTTC.

This clonotype was counted between two and nine times. The chain carries TRBV6-1 and TRBJ1-1, with D unclear. The CDR3 has 12 residues. Germline V gene sequence: CDR1 MNHNS, CDR2 SASEGT. V lost 3 bases and J lost 8, with 10 bases in between. CDR3 sequence reads: CASSDGEPEAFF. CDR3 sequence (DNA): TGTGCCAGCAGTGACGGGGAGCCGGAAGCTTTCTTT.

The V call is TRBV6-1, the J call TRBJ1-6; possible D gene TRBD1, 6 bases. Germline-derived CDR1 and CDR2 are MNHNS and SASEGT. The V end lost 9 bases, the J end lost 7 bases, and 16 bases lay between the germline ends. CDR3 length equals 14 residues. CDR3 in amino acids: CASQRGAANSPLHF. CDR3 nucleotide sequence: TGTGCCAGTCAGAGGGGGGCGGCGAATTCACCCCTCCACTTT.

The gene calls are TRBV4-2 and TRBJ2-1; D is undetermined. V was clipped by 1 base and J by 9 bases, with 19 bases between them. The germline V gene has CDR1 LGHNA and CDR2 YNFKEQ. The CDR3 length is 16 residues. CDR3 residues: CASSQGGYLEATEQFF. DNA of the CDR3: TGTGCCAGCAGCCAAGGGGGTTACCTAGAGGCTACTGAGCAGTTCTTC.

V and J are TRBV27 and TRBJ2-1; TRBD2 is a possible D gene (6 bases). The CDR3 is made up of 18 amino acids. CDR1 MNHEY and CDR2 SMNVEV come from the germline V gene (reference sequence). V was pared by 5 bases and J by 3 bases, with 23 bases between. The CDR3 region is CASSPITKGGVGYNEQFF. CDR3 in DNA: TGTGCCAGCAGTCCCATAACGAAAGGAGGGGTAGGCTACAATGAGCAGTTCTTC.